This T cell receptor beta chain came from a study of PD-1 blockade in classical Hodgkin lymphoma. Study-wide results and caveats: Baseline TCR diversity was reportedly lower in newly diagnosed patients than healthy donors. The causes of the repertoire differences, possibly disease activity or prior therapy, remain undefined.

CDR1 is WNHNN and CDR2 is SYGVQD in the germline V gene (reference sequence). This CDR3 region has 17 residues. V trimming: 2 bases; J trimming: 1 base; junction bases outside the gene matches: 3. This table comes from immunoSEQ multiplex PCR, and its TCRdb copy is limited to in-frame clones, with some not included. The sample lists some 34,000 clones, around 89% seen once, with 0.22% in the top ten. With regard to this clone: Its antigen is as yet unknown.

Time point denoted: newly diagnosed, previously untreated cHL patient sample. Thawed PBMCs were the source of CD4+ T cells, purified by magnetic negative selection. Acting as the comparison were PBMCs from newly diagnosed, untreated classical Hodgkin lymphoma. The specimen was CD4+ T cells from blood. V usage is TRBV10-1 and J usage is TRBJ2-2; 11 nucleotides align to TRBD2. The origin of this receptor is a human donor with classical Hodgkin lymphoma. CDR3 in amino acids: CASSEIGTSGNTGELFF. The CDR3, as DNA: TGCGCCAGCAGTGAGATTGGGACTAGCGGGAACACCGGGGAGCTGTTTTTT.